The T cell receptor beta chain described here comes from a study of cytomegalovirus exposure and HLA in healthy donors. Study in general: The 500 to 850 first-cohort repertoires and the approximately 110 validation repertoires shared the same platform, a later analysis reported.

Study-wide results and caveats: Despite most TCR sequences being rare, some public TCRs occurred in many donors.

This clone showed up just once. Its specificity is not known. This CDR3 has 13 amino acids. Trimming took off 6 bases at V and 1 base at J, with 9 bases between the two ends. Looked up from germline, CDR1 is MNHEY and CDR2 is SVGAGI. Produced via immunoSEQ multiplex PCR; TCRdb's table is partial and in-frame only. The data show about 200,000 clones, with around 87% seen just once and approximately 2% held by the top ten. Sequencing input: PBMCs. The source is a woman between 18 and 29 years old in good health and CMV-seropositive. The chain couples TRBV6-5 to TRBJ1-2; the D is unclear. CDR3: CASRRTVNYGYTF. The CDR3 DNA is TGTGCCAGCAGACGAACAGTTAACTATGGCTACACCTTC.